This TCR beta chain appears in the sequencing data of a study of T cell responses to AZD1222 COVID-19 vaccine (dated by TCRdb to about 2021). Study-level background: AZD1222 recipients given second doses at about 4 weeks or at about 12 weeks were pooled, since spike-specific TCR depth and breadth were not found to differ between the two schedules. Enrollment into the trials was organized by age into subgroups of 18-55, 56-69 and 70-plus years, and those subgroups contained roughly 150, 30 and 60 TCR-sequenced participants, respectively. A total of about 240 trial participants underwent TCR sequencing, of whom around 200 received two doses of AZD1222 and some 26 received two doses of the MenACWY control vaccine. The study at large found these results: After two AZD1222 doses, both the breadth and the depth of spike-specific TCRs were significantly higher than at day 0 and than in MenACWY recipients. CD4 TCRs associated with the vaccine covered the entire spike protein, and the dominant responses were in regions 160-218 and 743-854. Because no day 14 peak-response samples were available, repertoires were characterized only after the peak T cell response. The 56-69-year group was small, and its depth increase did not reach significance, likely because of low power. Most participants were white British and females outnumbered males, and the authors suggested that clonal diversity may have been underestimated. Nearly half of unique spike-specific TCRs reportedly recognized epitopes outside regions mutated in the B.1.351 and B.1.1.7 variants. Conclusions about previously exposed vaccinees were limited because only six AZD1222 recipients were SARS-CoV-2 seropositive at baseline.

About this clone: Its antigen remains undetermined. No per-base quality is available; no much larger clone lies one base away.

The CDR3 regions of human TCRbeta chains were analyzed by immunosequencing. On the authors' methods: Repertoire TCRs were matched against a reference library of SARS-CoV-2-specific TCRs generated with the MIRA antigen-specificity platform. Breadth was defined as the fraction of unique TCRs that were SARS-CoV-2-associated, and depth was defined as the fraction of total T cells that were SARS-CoV-2-associated. Using the MIRA data, each spike-specific TCR was assigned both to the spike region to which the TCR was reactive and to a CD4 or CD8 class. Log10-transformed breadth and depth values were compared by one-way ANOVA with Sidak's multiple comparisons tests. Not all clones reach the TCRdb copy of this immuneACCESS table, which keeps in-frame sequences only. Checked studies attribute under half of the gap to unresolved V genes and leave the rest unexplained. The V and J calls and the clone size are those of that table, but D and trimming were determined from the DNA. Counted in this sample were roughly 130,000 clones; 70% to 90% of them appeared once. About 1.5% of the sample is in the top ten clones.

Taken with the paper, the label for time point translates to: baseline before first vaccination. Samples from vaccinated people were obtained from the UK trials COV001 and COV002, which included a single-blind randomized controlled phase 2/3 trial of AZD1222 (ChAdOx1 nCoV-19) in healthy adults. Trial participant PBMC samples were collected at day 0 and day 28 after the second dose for TCRbeta chain sequencing. Material: peripheral blood, obtained on day 0 of AZD1222 vaccination. This TCR came from an adult in good health.

The DNA reads TGTGCCAGCAGCGCGCCCTCGGGACCCTCATCGGACTATGGCTACACCTTC. It codes for CASSAPSGPSSDYGYTF. Recombination linked TRBV13 to TRBJ1-2; a tentative D match to TRBD1 spans 5 bases. The CDR3 goes from the cysteine to the phenylalanine over 17 residues. Just CDR3 DNA is preserved here, 51 bases in frame from base 1. The germline V gene encodes CDR1 PRHDT and CDR2 FYEKMQ (reference sequence). Trimming at the junction amounts to 5 bases on V and 3 bases on J, and the germline ends lie 22 bases apart.